Shown below are 16 T cell receptor beta chains from a single sample sequenced in a study of beta chain features in type 1 diabetes. The study reverse transcribed the entire isolated RNA, so it sequenced expressed TCRB transcripts. Here immunoSEQ multiplex PCR was the method, and the copy in TCRdb shows in-frame clones only, minus some. Of under 800,000 clones listed, around 16% were seen once; the top ten hold 0.093%. The source material was naive CD4+ T cells from blood. These receptors came from a man between 18 and 29 years old in good health.

The genes are TRBV4-2 and TRBJ2-3; TRBD2 matches 11 bases. This CDR3 has 16 residues. The junction had 8 bases not matched to a gene; V was cut back by 4 bases and J by 5 bases. CDR1 and CDR2 from the germline V gene are LGHNA and YNFKEQ. This chain's CDR3 is CASSPATSGRIDTQYF. CDR3 DNA sequence: TGTGCCAGCAGCCCAGCTACTAGCGGGAGAATAGATACGCAGTATTTT.

The rearrangement uses TRBV4-2 and TRBJ2-1; D perhaps matches TRBD2 (6 bases). With 0 bases removed from V and 7 bases from J, the gap between germline ends came to 7 bases. The CDR3 is 13 residues long. CDR1 LGHNA and CDR2 YNFKEQ come from the germline V gene. CDR3 region: CASSQEAGNEQFF. Here the CDR3 DNA reads TGTGCCAGCAGCCAAGAGGCGGGGAATGAGCAGTTCTTC.

A few counts support this clone. The sample carries other DNA sequences with the same CDR3. J is TRBJ2-6 and V is TRBV7-2; tentatively, D is TRBD1 or TRBD2 (5 bases each). The CDR3 consists of 15 residues. With 1 base removed from V and 4 bases from J, the gap between germline ends came to 8 bases. Germline values: CDR1 SGHTA, CDR2 FQGNSA. DNA for the CDR3: TGTGCCAGCAGCTTAGGGGGGTCAGGGGCCAACGTCCTGACTTTC. The encoded protein is CASSLGGSGANVLTF.

This clone has a handful of counts. The chain employs TRBV6-6 and TRBJ2-2; D unresolved. The CDR3 has 12 amino acids. Germline V gene lookup returns CDR1 MNHNY and CDR2 SVGAGI (reference sequence). The CDR3 here is CAGKGDTGELFF. CDR3 nucleotide sequence: TGTGCGGGGAAGGGTGACACCGGGGAGCTGTTTTTT.

V gene TRBV4-1 combines with J gene TRBJ2-7, with 11 bases fitting TRBD2. V dropped 1 base and J dropped 0; count of bases not matched to a gene: 11. Looked up from germline, CDR1 is MGHRA and CDR2 is YSYEKL. The CDR3 has 19 amino acids. In DNA, the CDR3 is TGCGCCAGCAGCCAAGTGGAAGGACTAGCGGGCCGCAGCTCCTACGAGCAGTACTTC. This sequence encodes CASSQVEGLAGRSSYEQYF.

This clone was counted only a few times. The V call is TRBV7-9, the J call TRBJ1-4; D may be TRBD1 (5 bases). This CDR3 contains 15 residues. Trimming pared 5 bases from V and 7 bases from J, leaving 17 bases between. Germline V lookup: CDR1 SEHNR, CDR2 FQNEAQ (reference sequence). The CDR3: CASSPGHQNSEKLFF. CDR3 DNA: TGTGCCAGCAGCCCTGGACATCAAAATTCTGAAAAACTGTTTTTT.

This clone has just a few counts. The chain combines TRBV15 with TRBJ1-2; D uncertain. Deletions cut 1 base from V and 8 bases from J, with 14 bases between. The CDR3 covers 14 residues. CDR1 is LNHNV and CDR2 is YYDKDF in the germline V gene (reference sequence). CDR3 amino acids: CATSRVAGRAGYTF. For the CDR3, the DNA is TGTGCCACCAGCAGAGTAGCGGGGAGAGCGGGCTACACCTTC.

This clone showed up just a few times. The chain employs TRBV5-1 and TRBJ1-2, with D possibly matching TRBD1 (5 bases). V was pared by 3 bases and J by 0 bases, with 9 bases between. The germline V gene encodes CDR1 SGHRS and CDR2 YFSETQ. The CDR3 loop spans 14 amino acids. As DNA, the CDR3 is TGCGCCAGCAGCTCCCAGGGACCTAACTATGGCTACACCTTC. Residues: CASSSQGPNYGYTF.

This clone was seen more than once but under ten times. The rearrangement uses TRBV28 and TRBJ2-4, with D perhaps matching TRBD2 (6 bases). This CDR3 comprises 14 residues. Trimming pared 5 bases from V and 7 bases from J, leaving 15 bases between. Germline loops: CDR1 MDHEN, CDR2 SYDVKM. Written as DNA, the CDR3 is TGTGCCAGCAGTCCGGGGGACCGGAGGAACATTCAGTACTTC. It encodes CASSPGDRRNIQYF. The full variable domain, with the rest looked up from reference TRBV28 and TRBJ2-4, is DVKVTQSSRYLVKRTGEKVFLECVQDMDHENMFWYRQDPGLGLRLIYFSYDVKMKEKGDIPEGYSVSREKKERFSLILESASTNQTSMYLCASSPGDRRNIQYFGAGTRLSVL.

Only a few counts were recorded for this clone. In DNA, the CDR3 is TGTGCCAGCAGCTCAGACTACAGGGGCGGCTACACCTTC. Translating it yields CASSSDYRGGYTF. This chain joins TRBV7-3 and TRBJ1-2, with 7 bases aligning to TRBD1. V was pared by 4 bases and J by 8 bases, with 7 bases of the junction left unmatched. This CDR3 is built from 13 residues. Germline V gene sequence: CDR1 SGHTA, CDR2 FQGTGA.

The chain uses TRBV5-1 and TRBJ2-1; 9 bases are a match to TRBD2. V dropped 0 bases and J dropped 10; count of bases not matched to a gene: 8. The germline gives CDR1 SGHRS, CDR2 YFSETQ. The CDR3 is 15 amino acids. DNA of the CDR3: TGCGCCAGCAGCTTGGCTGCGGGGGGGCCGGGAGAGCAGTTCTTC. Its translation is CASSLAAGGPGEQFF.

This clone was seen more than once but under ten times. The chain is built from TRBV5-1 and TRBJ2-5, with D unresolved. Germline values: CDR1 SGHRS, CDR2 YFSETQ. V was trimmed by 1 base and J by 6 bases, leaving 16 bases between them. CDR3 length: 15 residues. The CDR3 region has the DNA TGCGCCAGCAGCTTGCGGCTACCTCTGGGAAAGACCCAGTACTTC. Amino acids: CASSLRLPLGKTQYF.

The chain couples TRBV10-3 to TRBJ2-2; D is tentatively TRBD1 or TRBD2 (6 bases each). V lost 3 bases to trimming and J lost 0 bases, with 11 bases between them. Germline CDR1 is ENHRY and CDR2 is SYGVKD. This CDR3 region has 16 residues. CDR3 bases: TGTGCCATCAGTGAAGGAGGGACAACGAACACCGGGGAGCTGTTTTTT. It translates to CAISEGGTTNTGELFF.

This clone has more than one count but fewer than ten. The chain has TRBV2 and TRBJ1-1, with a tentative D call TRBD1 (6 bases). The germline V gene encodes CDR1 SNHLY and CDR2 FYNNEI. This CDR3 region has 14 residues. The V gene lost 6 bases and the J gene lost 0 bases, with 11 bases spanning the gap. Written as DNA, the CDR3 is TGTGCCAGCAGCTTGACAGGCGTGAACACTGAAGCTTTCTTT. Translated: CASSLTGVNTEAFF.

The chain combines TRBV28 with TRBJ2-5; 8 nucleotides line up with TRBD1. Germline CDR1 is MDHEN and CDR2 is SYDVKM. V lost 6 bases to trimming and J lost 0 bases; unmatched junction nucleotides: 6. CDR3 size: 15 residues. The DNA of the CDR3 is TGTGCCAGCAGGGGGGACAGGTACCACCAAGAGACCCAGTACTTC. Its translation: CASRGDRYHQETQYF.

This clone was recorded a few times. The chain is built from TRBV25-1 and TRBJ1-3; the D gene is possibly TRBD1 (5 bases). Trimming took 0 bases from V and 8 from J, leaving 14 bases between them. CDR3 length equals 15 residues. CDR1 and CDR2 (germline): MGHDK, SYGVNS. The CDR3 DNA reads as TGTGCCAGCAGTGAATACGGGGGATTGGGAGACACCATATATTTT. Translated: CASSEYGGLGDTIYF. The whole variable domain, filled in from reference TRBV25-1 and TRBJ1-3, reads EADIYQTPRYLVIGTGKKITLECSQTMGHDKMYWYQQDPGMELHLIHYSYGVNSTEKGDLSSESTVSRIRTEHFPLTLESARPSHTSQYLCASSEYGGLGDTIYFGEGSWLTVV.